This passage covers 5 T cell receptor beta chains from one sample sequenced in a study of cytomegalovirus exposure and HLA in healthy donors. In the PCR, 60 Vbeta and 13 Jbeta primers were used. Method: immunoSEQ multiplex PCR; TCRdb's copy keeps in-frame clones and lacks some. This table has some 130,000 clones, around 80% appearing once. Sequenced material: PBMCs. The receptors were gathered from a man in his forties in good health and CMV-seropositive.

The chain carries TRBV6-5 and TRBJ2-7, with a possible D match to TRBD2 (6 bases). The germline V gene has CDR1 MNHEY and CDR2 SVGAGI. There are 13 residues in the CDR3. CDR3 bases: TGTGCTGCGGGGCCCTTCACGGACTACGAGCAGTACTTC. Its translation is CAAGPFTDYEQYF.

This sequence joins TRBV10-3 and TRBJ2-5, with TRBD1 matching 7 bases. V shed 7 bases, J shed 3 bases, and the junction held 8 bases outside the gene matches. Germline lookup yields CDR1 ENHRY and CDR2 SYGVKD. CDR3 length: 14 residues. CDR3 amino acids: CAIKQGQGKETQYF. CDR3 bases: TGTGCCATCAAACAGGGGCAGGGGAAAGAGACCCAGTACTTC.

The gene calls are TRBV29-1 and TRBJ1-2; maybe TRBD1 (6 bases). V lost 4 bases and J lost 4, with 13 bases in between. CDR3 length: 13 amino acids. Germline V gives CDR1 SQVTM, CDR2 ANQGSEA. Here the CDR3 DNA reads TGCAGCGTTGGTGGGACAAGCGTCTATGGCTACACCTTC. Protein product: CSVGGTSVYGYTF. Combining the CDR3 with reference TRBV29-1 and TRBJ1-2 gives the whole variable domain SAVISQKPSRDICQRGTSLTIQCQVDSQVTMMFWYRQQPGQSLTLIATANQGSEATYESGFVIDKFPISRPNLTFSTLTVSNMSPEDSSIYLCSVGGTSVYGYTFGSGTRLTVV.

Here the CDR3 DNA reads TGTGCCAGCAGTTACTCGGGGCAGGGGTCCTACGAGCAGTACTTC. This codes for CASSYSGQGSYEQYF. The rearrangement joins TRBV6-5 to TRBJ2-5, with D possibly TRBD1 on 6 matching bases. TRBJ2-7 matches the DNA end more closely, so the J call is doubtful. The CDR3 loop spans 15 amino acids. CDR1 is MNHEY, CDR2 SVGAGI, per germline.

This chain joins TRBV5-6 and TRBJ2-4, with D perhaps TRBD1 (6 bases). Per germline, CDR1 SGHDT and CDR2 YYEEEE. This CDR3 has 15 amino acids. Trimming removed 0 bases from V and 5 bases from J, with 12 bases in between. The CDR3 spells CASSLAGQQQNIQYF. The CDR3 DNA follows: TGTGCCAGCAGCTTGGCCGGACAGCAGCAAAACATTCAGTACTTC.